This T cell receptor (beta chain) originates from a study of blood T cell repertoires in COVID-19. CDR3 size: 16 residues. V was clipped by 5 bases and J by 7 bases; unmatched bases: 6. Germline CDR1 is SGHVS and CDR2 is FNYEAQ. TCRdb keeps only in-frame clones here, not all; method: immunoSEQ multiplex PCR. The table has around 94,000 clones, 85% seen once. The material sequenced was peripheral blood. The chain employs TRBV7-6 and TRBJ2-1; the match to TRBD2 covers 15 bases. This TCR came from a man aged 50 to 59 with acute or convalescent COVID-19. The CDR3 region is CASSPNGLAGGNEQFF. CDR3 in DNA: TGTGCCAGCAGCCCTAACGGACTAGCGGGAGGGAATGAGCAGTTCTTC.